This note documents a single T cell receptor beta chain sequence. Its antigen specificity is not known. The sample holds no much larger clone one base away, and base qualities are not on file. CDR1 is given as SGHVS and CDR2 as FQNEAQ, both from the germline V gene. The germline V and J ends show losses of 5 bases and 2 bases respectively, and no gene match explains 9 bases of the junction. The CDR3 runs 16 amino acids, cysteine and phenylalanine included. Only the CDR3 region is kept as DNA, spanning 48 bases read in frame from base 1. Donors were healthy HIV-negative adults with no recently reported acute infections or vaccinations. All donors were Caucasian adults living in Nashville, Tennessee, USA. CD4+ T cells were enriched through magnetic negative selection, after which naive cells were positively selected on CD45RA and the remaining negative fraction served as the memory subset. After blood collection by leukapheresis, PBMCs were isolated using Ficoll-Histopaque density gradient centrifugation and then cryopreserved in the vapor phase of liquid nitrogen. Analytical flow cytometry was used to check the purity and quantity of each magnetically sorted T cell population. Each sorted fraction had its genomic DNA isolated and then quantified by UV absorbance on a Nanodrop 2000c.

The sample belongs to a study of shared clonotypes between healthy human individuals (dated by TCRdb to 2018 to 2020). The study in broad terms: A few men and two women, aged 18 to 49 years, made up the cohort. For each donor, CD4 naive and CD4 memory were each run on three plates, CD8 naive on two plates, and CD8 memory on one plate. Blood TCR repertoires of about five healthy adults were deeply sequenced to estimate repertoire size and the extent of clonotype sharing between individuals. Different laboratories and diverse techniques were used to prepare libraries and sequence TCR repertoires, to increase sequencing depth and limit assay-specific biases. Between about 0.9 and 8.9 billion PBMCs per donor were obtained by leukapheresis. The full study reports these points: Sharing across a few donors was observed for approximately 5% of naive CD4, under 4% of naive CD8, 2% to 2.5% of memory CD4, and roughly 0.43% of memory CD8 clonotypes. Only blood was sampled, and tissue TCR repertoires likely differ from those in blood. Pairwise subsampling indicated that sequencing depth was expected to affect the degree of clonotype sharing among donors. Naive subsets generally had larger estimated clonotype richness than memory subsets. Because the study included a small number of donors, the genetic and exposure-history diversity represented was limited. Higher generation probabilities were observed for clonotypes shared by all four sorted-subset donors than for non-shared clonotypes. Incomplete sequencing was indicated by rarefaction of sorted-subset datasets, despite the large sequencing depth.

TCR CDR3 regions were amplified from genomic DNA by multiplex PCR using the deep immunoSEQ assay. For each cell subset, the extracted genomic DNA was distributed evenly across all wells of several immunoSEQ 96-well plates, and each plate served as one replicate. For sorted subsets, roughly 0.2 ug genomic DNA, equal to about 30,000 T cell genomes, was loaded into each replicate PCR. Purified libraries were measured with a Qubit 3.0 fluorometer, size-checked on a Bioanalyzer 2100, and measured again with the KAPA Library Quantification kit. Every immunoSEQ 96-well plate was sequenced on a dedicated single-read 150-cycle Illumina NextSeq 550 flow cell. The authors' analysis ran thus. Because only junctional sequences without quality scores were contained in the immunoSEQ output, filtering matching that applied to full-length reads could not be performed. To assign V/J genes and CDR3, sequences were annotated against IMGT germline references using PyIR, a Python wrapper for IgBLAST v1.9. Reads were removed for weak V/J assignments (E-value above 1e-6), missing CDR3, stop codons, out-of-frame junctions, or ambiguous translated residues. V3J clonotypes were defined as sequences sharing the same inferred V gene, J gene, and CDR3 amino acid sequence. The percentage overlap between two repertoires was calculated by dividing the number of shared unique clonotypes by the size of the smaller repertoire. Repertoire richness was assessed with RTK rarefaction, the Chao1 estimator, and Recon v2.1 estimates of unobserved clonotypes. For all TCRbeta clonotypes obtained by the gDNA method from a few donors, generation probabilities were computed with OLGA. In its TCRdb copy, this immuneACCESS table keeps in-frame sequences only and misses some clones. Where compared with another copy, unresolved V genes explain less than half of these, and the others have no known cause. D and trimming come from the DNA, and the V and J calls and clone size come from that table. Within this sample are 650,000 to 800,000 clones, with over 60% of them counted one time only. The ten largest clones represent under 2% of the sample.

Sequencing used memory CD4+ T cells sorted from blood. The cell subset or site label of this sample denotes: CD45RA-negative fraction. The sequence was collected from a woman in her twenties or thirties in good health. The chain is encoded by TRBV7-8 joined to TRBJ2-3, with 8 middle bases fitting TRBD2. The CDR3 reads CASSRNSGRPTDTQYF. The nucleotide sequence is TGTGCCAGCAGCCGGAACAGCGGGAGACCCACAGATACGCAGTATTTT.